One T cell receptor beta chain is described in this entry. The sample is drawn from a study of blood T cell repertoires in COVID-19. Background on the study: Nucleic acid was either cDNA or gDNA, and it came from T cells, B-cell-depleted T cells, or PBMCs.

Authors' data handling: Scientists estimated how many nucleated cells there were by amplifying reference gene primers. Measured with immunoSEQ multiplex PCR; TCRdb has only the in-frame clones, and not every one. That table gives V, J and clone size, and the DNA gave D and trimming. The repertoire holds 190,000 or so clones, with around 84% as singletons. Germline V CDR1 and CDR2: MGHDK, SYGVNS. This CDR3 comprises 15 residues. Trimming left V 2 bases short and J 2 bases short, with 11 bases between. This receptor was obtained from a man aged 35 to 55 with active or convalescent COVID-19. This sequence joins TRBV25-1 and TRBJ2-3; possible D gene TRBD2, 5 bases. Source material: peripheral blood. The CDR3 here is CASSETRDITDTQYF. In nucleotides, the CDR3 is TGTGCCAGCAGTGAAACTAGAGACATCACAGATACGCAGTATTTT.